This passage covers 9 T cell receptor beta chains from one sample sequenced in a study of T cell responses to AZD1222 COVID-19 vaccine. Data came from immunoSEQ multiplex PCR; TCRdb stores just in-frame clones and leaves some out. Here the sample spans over 110,000 clones, about 91% being singletons. The sequencing here drew on peripheral blood, taken 28 days after the second AZD1222 dose. Source of these receptors: an adult who received the AZD1222 COVID-19 vaccine.

V is TRBV30 and J is TRBJ1-6; D perhaps matches TRBD1 (6 bases). The V gene's germline CDR1 is GTSNPN and CDR2 SVGIG (reference sequence). CDR3 length: 14 amino acids. V was clipped by 3 bases and J by 10 bases, with 16 bases between them. The CDR3 reads CAWSLGHGHSPLHF. The DNA of the CDR3 is TGTGCCTGGAGCCTGGGACATGGGCACTCACCCCTCCACTTT.

The chain combines TRBV3-1 (or the pseudogene TRBV3-2) with TRBJ2-7; perhaps TRBD2 as D (6 bases). Germline V CDR1 and CDR2: LGHDT, YNNKEL (reference sequence). V lost 4 bases and J 5 bases, leaving 12 bases between the germline ends. This CDR3 has 13 amino acids. In DNA form, the CDR3 reads TGTGCCAGCAGCCGTAGCGGTCCTAACGAGCAGTACTTC. Residues: CASSRSGPNEQYF.

The chain combines TRBV5-1 with TRBJ1-1, with a tentative D call TRBD1 (6 bases). Between the trimmed V and J ends, which lost 2 bases and 1 base, there was a span of 9 bases. Looked up from germline, CDR1 is SGHRS and CDR2 is YFSETQ. The CDR3 is 14 residues long. The CDR3 protein is CASSLGQRNTEAFF. The CDR3 nucleotides are TGCGCCAGCAGCTTAGGACAGAGGAACACTGAAGCTTTCTTT.

This clone was counted once. The chain employs TRBV2 and TRBJ1-6; TRBD1 might be the D (5 bases). The CDR3 is 13 amino acids. CDR1 is SNHLY and CDR2 is FYNNEI in the germline V gene. Trimming took 6 bases from V and 10 from J, leaving 13 bases between them. The CDR3 nucleotides read TGTGCCAGCAGGGGAGACAGAAAATCACCCCTCCACTTT. Translated, it gives CASRGDRKSPLHF.

This chain connects TRBV5-6 to TRBJ2-3; 12 nucleotides agree with TRBD2. Germline assignment: CDR1 SGHDT and CDR2 YYEEEE. The CDR3 totals 16 residues. J lost 5 bases, V lost 5 bases, and 9 bases had no gene match. The CDR3 region has the DNA TGTGCCAGCAGTGTTCTAGCGGGGGGGCCGGGAGATACGCAGTATTTT. As protein: CASSVLAGGPGDTQYF.

This chain uses TRBV7-2 with TRBJ1-2, with 7 bases lining up with TRBD1. V was clipped by 8 bases and J by 3 bases; unmatched bases: 12. The CDR3 contains 15 residues. CDR1 is SGHTA, CDR2 FQGNSA, per germline. The CDR3 nucleotides read TGTGCCAGCGCGATCTCGACAGGGAACTACTATGGCTACACCTTC. This codes for CASAISTGNYYGYTF.

The CDR3 reads CASSPGQANTDTQYF. The CDR3, as DNA: TGCGCCAGCAGCCCCGGACAGGCAAACACAGATACGCAGTATTTT. The chain uses TRBV5-1 and TRBJ2-3; the match to TRBD1 covers 7 bases. CDR1 and CDR2 (germline): SGHRS, YFSETQ. V was clipped by 4 bases and J by 2 bases; unmatched bases: 7. The CDR3 totals 15 residues. Drawing the rest from reference TRBV5-1 and TRBJ2-3, the complete variable domain is KAGVTQTPRYLIKTRGQQVTLSCSPISGHRSVSWYQQTPGQGLQFLFEYFSETQRNKGNFPGRFSGRQFSNSRSEMNVSTLELGDSALYLCASSPGQANTDTQYFGPGTRLTVL.

This chain uses TRBV5-1 with TRBJ2-5; the match to TRBD1 covers 9 bases. Germline V gene lookup returns CDR1 SGHRS and CDR2 YFSETQ. The V gene end was trimmed by 4 bases and the J gene end by 5 bases; junction bases not matched to a gene: 6. This CDR3 is 14 amino acids long. The CDR3 DNA is TGCGCCAGCAGCCCGGGACAGGGTATGGAGACCCAGTACTTC. The encoded protein is CASSPGQGMETQYF.

The chain joins TRBV29-1 to TRBJ1-1; 9 nucleotides match TRBD1. The trim removed 6 bases at V and 5 bases at J, leaving 10 bases unmatched. The CDR3 covers 14 residues. Germline V lookup: CDR1 SQVTM, CDR2 ANQGSEA. CDR3 sequence: CSVVNRGRRTEAFF. The CDR3 DNA follows: TGCAGCGTAGTCAACAGGGGGCGTAGGACTGAAGCTTTCTTT.